The rows below give T cell receptor beta chains drawn from one sample of a study of CD4 T cells in relation to SARS-CoV-2 and coronaviruses. Here immunoSEQ multiplex PCR was the method, and the copy in TCRdb shows in-frame clones only, minus some. The sample contains more than 55,000 clones, roughly 88% of which appear only once. The specimen sequenced was memory CD4+ T cells from PBMCs. These receptors were taken from a human donor in good health. Each CDR3 is given with its conserved first and last residue. Each record gives: V gene, J gene, clone size, D gene, CDR3 protein, CDR3 DNA. The D gene is left open where the match is weak. Some rows mark clone size as missing; the rest say once, few, many or name a class of expanded clone.

>TRBV6-6|TRBJ1-1|.|.
CASSYGGSSTEAFF
TGTGCCAGCAGTTACGGGGGAAGTAGCACTGAAGCTTTCTTT
>TRBV2|TRBJ2-2|.|TRBD2
CASSVSGGNTGELFF
TGTGCCAGCAGTGTTAGCGGGGGGAACACCGGGGAGCTGTTTTTT
>TRBV19|TRBJ2-2|medium-sized|TRBD1
CASSIRTGLAGELFF
TGTGCCAGTAGTATTCGGACAGGTCTGGCAGGGGAGCTGTTTTTT
>TRBV27|TRBJ2-7|.|TRBD1
CASSPDRGRGLIPGEQYF
TGTGCCAGCAGTCCGGACAGGGGGCGCGGGTTGATACCGGGCGAGCAGTACTTC
>TRBV5-1|TRBJ2-7|few|TRBD1
CASSWEQGRSEQYF
TGCGCCAGCAGCTGGGAACAGGGGCGGTCCGAGCAGTACTTC
>TRBV29-1|TRBJ2-3|.|TRBD2
CSVEALAGSRTDTQYF
TGCAGCGTTGAAGCCCTAGCGGGATCTCGCACAGATACGCAGTATTTT
>TRBV6-2/TRBV6-3|TRBJ2-1|.|.
CASSYPEDEQFF
TGTGCCAGCAGTTACCCTGAGGATGAGCAGTTCTTC
>TRBV5-1|TRBJ1-1|.|.
CASSLDITEAFF
TGCGCCAGCAGTTTAGATATAACTGAAGCTTTCTTT
>TRBV27|TRBJ2-2|.|TRBD1
CASRAGTGGSNTGELFF
TGTGCCAGCAGAGCCGGGACAGGGGGATCGAACACCGGGGAGCTGTTTTTT
>TRBV19|TRBJ1-1|.|.
CATHQGKGAEAFF
TGTGCCACGCATCAGGGCAAGGGCGCTGAAGCTTTCTTT
>TRBV19|TRBJ2-7|.|.
CASSPGQLGEQYF
TGTGCCAGTAGTCCCGGACAGTTAGGAGAGCAGTACTTC
>TRBV6-5|TRBJ1-5|.|.
CASSYLDGGNQPQHF
TGTGCCAGCAGTTACCTGGACGGGGGCAATCAGCCCCAGCATTTT
>TRBV5-1|TRBJ2-3|.|TRBD2
CASSLSAASGSTDTQYF
TGCGCCAGCAGCTTGAGTGCGGCTAGCGGAAGCACAGATACGCAGTATTTT
>TRBV5-4|TRBJ2-1|.|.
CASSLDSGARNEQFF
TGTGCCAGCAGCTTGGATTCAGGAGCACGCAATGAGCAGTTCTTC
>TRBV5-1|TRBJ2-2|.|.
CASSLQNTGELFF
TGCGCCAGCAGCTTGCAAAACACCGGGGAGCTGTTTTTT
>TRBV21-1|TRBJ2-6|.|.
CASSEKWGSGANVLTF
.
>TRBV19|TRBJ2-1|few|.
CASSNIPTRQNNEQFF
TGTGCCAGTAGTAACATACCAACCAGGCAAAACAATGAGCAGTTCTTC
>TRBV5-5|TRBJ1-5|.|.
CASSLAGEHQPQHF
TGTGCCAGCAGCTTGGCAGGGGAGCATCAGCCCCAGCATTTT
>TRBV19|TRBJ1-5|few|.
CASSPPPYSNQPQHF
TGTGCCAGTAGTCCCCCCCCTTATAGCAATCAGCCCCAGCATTTT
>TRBV5-4|TRBJ2-7|few|.
CASSLGGSGSGREQYF
TGTGCCAGCAGCTTGGGGGGTAGCGGTTCTGGGCGGGAGCAGTACTTC
>TRBV6-1|TRBJ2-4|.|.
CASSVGVLGGAGSLQYF
TGTGCCAGCAGTGTTGGAGTGTTGGGGGGGGCCGGGAGTCTTCAGTACTTC
>TRBV6-5|TRBJ1-3|.|.
CASSKGDAGNTIYF
TGTGCCAGCAGTAAGGGGGACGCTGGAAACACCATATATTTT
>TRBV10-3|TRBJ2-3|.|.
CAISDPGGASLGDTQYF
TGTGCCATCAGTGACCCCGGAGGGGCTTCATTGGGGGATACGCAGTATTTT
>TRBV3-1/TRBV3-2|TRBJ2-1|.|.
CASRLSGLSYNEQFF
TGTGCCAGCAGACTTTCAGGGCTTAGTTACAATGAGCAGTTCTTC
>TRBV6-5|TRBJ2-7|few|TRBD2
CASKTTSASYEQYF
TGTGCCAGCAAAACGACTAGCGCTTCCTACGAGCAGTACTTC
>TRBV30|TRBJ2-7|.|.
CAWSHTPPWEQYF
TGTGCCTGGAGTCACACTCCCCCGTGGGAGCAGTACTTC
>TRBV4-1|TRBJ2-3|once|TRBD2
CASNPVSGGVTDTQYF
TGCGCCAGCAACCCTGTAAGCGGGGGGGTCACAGATACGCAGTATTTT
>TRBV21-1|TRBJ2-7|.|.
CASGQARYEQYF
TGTGCCAGTGGACAGGCGCGCTACGAGCAGTACTTC
>TRBV19|TRBJ2-7|.|TRBD2
CASSMVWTSGSYEQYF
TGTGCCAGTAGTATGGTATGGACTAGCGGGAGCTACGAGCAGTACTTC
>TRBV2|TRBJ1-5|.|.
CASSVKQGGKSNQPQHF
TGTGCCAGCAGTGTTAAACAGGGAGGGAAAAGCAATCAGCCCCAGCATTTT
>TRBV4-1|TRBJ2-5|.|.
CASSLLTGGETQYF
TGCGCCAGCAGCCTCCTCACAGGAGGGGAGACCCAGTACTTC
>TRBV3-1/TRBV3-2|TRBJ2-2|.|TRBD1
CASSPRTGRLTGELFF
TGTGCCAGCAGCCCTAGGACAGGGAGGTTAACCGGGGAGCTGTTTTTT
>TRBV6-5|TRBJ1-4|.|.
CASSSGGRVGKLFF
TGTGCCAGCAGTTCGGGAGGGAGGGTGGGGAAACTGTTTTTT
>TRBV19|TRBJ2-1|.|TRBD2
CASSKNGPKTSGSQRSYNEQFF
TGTGCCAGTAGTAAGAACGGACCGAAGACTAGCGGGAGTCAGAGAAGCTACAATGAGCAGTTCTTC
>TRBV28|TRBJ2-2|few|TRBD1
CASSLADRDTGELFF
TGTGCCAGCAGTTTAGCGGACAGGGACACCGGGGAGCTGTTTTTT
>TRBV9|TRBJ2-1|few|.
CASSEATTYNEQFF
TGTGCCAGCAGCGAGGCGACCACCTACAATGAGCAGTTCTTC
>TRBV4-1|TRBJ2-7|once|TRBD2
CASSQGLVTYEQYF
TGCGCCAGCAGCCAGGGACTAGTGACCTACGAGCAGTACTTC
>TRBV7-2|TRBJ2-7|.|TRBD2
CASSKNSGSYEQYF
TGTGCCAGCAGCAAAAATAGCGGGAGCTACGAGCAGTACTTC
>TRBV9|TRBJ2-4|.|TRBD2
CASSVEGGSGNIQYF
TGTGCCAGCAGCGTAGAAGGCGGGAGTGGAAACATTCAGTACTTC
>TRBV27|TRBJ2-7|.|.
CASSNPTRGGYEQYF
TGTGCCAGCAGCAACCCCACACGGGGCGGCTACGAGCAGTACTTC